This passage covers 8 T cell receptor beta chains from one sample sequenced in a study of vaccination and CD4 T cells after COVID-19. For these TCRs, the target antigens are not known. Treatment given: 10-day PBMC culture with coronavirus spike peptide pools or control peptides (ViraFEST assay). Unexposed donor CD4+ T cells predated the COVID-19 pandemic, collected 2011-2018. Sequencing of cultured CD4+ T cell DNA used the Oncomine TCR Beta short-read assay. TCRdb reanalysed the PCR reads using MiXCR and keeps one entry per CDR3 protein. The data contain 6,500 or so distinct CDR3 sequences, 40% to 50% of them singletons. What was sequenced was CD4+ T cells from blood, cultured in vitro. The receptors here all came from a human donor in good health.

The table lists this clonotype with a few counts. V is TRBV6-1 and J is TRBJ1-2, with D hard to call. V lost 10 bases to trimming and J lost 4 bases, with 16 bases between them. This CDR3 is 13 amino acids long. Germline V gene sequence: CDR1 MNHNS, CDR2 SASEGT. CDR3 sequence (DNA): TGTGCCATCTCACCGACCGTAATCTATGGCTACACCTTC. It encodes CAISPTVIYGYTF.

CDR3 in amino acids: CASSATSGGWADTQYF. CDR3 coding DNA: TGTGCCAGCAGCGCTACTAGCGGGGGTTGGGCAGATACGCAGTATTTT. This chain uses TRBV6-1 with TRBJ2-3; 11 positions agree with TRBD2. This CDR3 region has 16 residues. Germline V gene sequence: CDR1 MNHNS, CDR2 SASEGT. V lost 6 bases and J lost 4; bases outside the gene matches: 9.

The table lists this clonotype with a few counts. The rearrangement links TRBV27 to TRBJ2-3; D possibly corresponds to TRBD2 (5 bases). The V end lost 1 base, the J end lost 5 bases, and 10 bases lay between the germline ends. CDR1 and CDR2 from the germline V gene are MNHEY and SMNVEV (reference sequence). The CDR3 has 14 amino acids. CDR3 sequence (DNA): TGTGCCAGCAGTTTATGGAAGGGAGAAGATACGCAGTATTTT. It translates to CASSLWKGEDTQYF.

The sample holds a few counts of this clonotype. The gene calls are TRBV20-1 and TRBJ2-1; TRBD2 matches 9 bases. Germline V gene lookup returns CDR1 DFQATT and CDR2 SNEGSKA (reference sequence). This CDR3 has 14 residues. Trimming removed 0 bases from V and 10 bases from J; junction bases left unmatched: 7. CDR3 sequence (DNA): TGCAGTGCTAGAGAGTTAGCGGGAGCCTGGGAGCAGTTCTTC. It codes for CSARELAGAWEQFF.

This chain connects TRBV6-1 to TRBJ2-2, with 12 positions matching TRBD2. The CDR3 covers 16 residues. CDR1 is MNHNS and CDR2 is SASEGT in the germline V gene. J lost 6 bases, V lost 7 bases, and 9 bases had no gene match. The CDR3 sequence is CASTNGLAGGPGELFF. Here the CDR3 DNA reads TGTGCCAGCACCAACGGGCTAGCGGGGGGGCCCGGGGAGCTGTTTTTT.

The gene calls are TRBV5-1 and TRBJ1-2, with a weak D call TRBD1 (6 bases). Trimming took 0 bases from V and 0 from J, leaving 6 bases between them. This CDR3 region has 14 residues. The germline V gene encodes CDR1 SGHRS and CDR2 YFSETQ. CDR3 amino acids: CASSLDRANYGYTF. Here the CDR3 DNA reads TGCGCCAGCAGCTTGGACAGGGCTAACTATGGCTACACCTTC.

The genes are TRBV7-2 and TRBJ2-3, with D possibly being TRBD2 (9 bases). Trimming shortened V by 5 bases and J by 4 bases, and 19 bases separated the two germline ends. Germline V gene sequence: CDR1 SGHTA, CDR2 FQGNSA. This CDR3 region has 16 residues. Here the CDR3 reads CASSPGGGRAPDTQYF. CDR3 nucleotide sequence: TGTGCCAGCAGCCCAGGGGGCGGGAGGGCCCCAGATACGCAGTATTTT.

The V gene is TRBV7-2, the J gene TRBJ1-6, with no clear D. The V gene's germline CDR1 is SGHTA and CDR2 FQGNSA. There are 16 residues in the CDR3. V was clipped by 1 base and J by 5 bases, with 12 bases between them. The CDR3, as DNA: TGTGCCAGCAGCTTAGATAGTAGGCGCCATAATTCACCCCTCCACTTT. Amino acid sequence: CASSLDSRRHNSPLHF. The whole variable domain, filled in from reference TRBV7-2 and TRBJ1-6, reads GAGVSQSPSNKVTEKGKDVELRCDPISGHTALYWYRQSLGQGLEFLIYFQGNSAPDKSGLPSDRFSAERTGGSVSTLTIQRTQQEDSAVYLCASSLDSRRHNSPLHFGNGTRLTVT.